The rows below give T cell receptor beta chains drawn from one sample of a study of control samples from healthy donors and cancer patients. The method was immunoSEQ multiplex PCR; TCRdb's version includes in-frame clones alone and lacks a portion of them. This table has tens of thousands of clones, approximately 84% appearing once. Source material: PBMCs. The receptors shown here come from a man aged 65 to 85 with lung cancer. Each CDR3 is given with its conserved first and last residue. The order of the fields is V gene, J gene, clone size, D gene, CDR3 DNA, CDR3 protein. The D gene is left open where the match is weak. Clone size is not always given. Where it is, it says once, few, many or a class for expanded clones.

TRBV6-5	TRBJ1-1	-	-	TGTGCCACCGTATGGTATGACACTGAAGCTTTCTTT	CATVWYDTEAFF
TRBV6-5	TRBJ2-7	once	-	TGTGCCACCACCATGAGGGGGACTACCTACGAGCAGTACTTC	CATTMRGTTYEQYF
TRBV6-1	TRBJ2-3	-	TRBD2	TGTGCCAGCAGTGAAGCGTCGGTCACGGGGGGGCGTGATACGCAGTATTTT	CASSEASVTGGRDTQYF
TRBV28	TRBJ2-1	-	TRBD1	TGTGCCAGCCAGGGGGCGGGACAGGGTTACAATGAGCAGTTCTTC	CASQGAGQGYNEQFF
TRBV6-2/TRBV6-3	TRBJ1-5	-	-	TGTGCCAGCAGTTCCGAGTTCGACAAACGCAATCAGCCCCAGCATTTT	CASSSEFDKRNQPQHF
TRBV11-2	TRBJ1-2	-	-	TGTGCCAGCAGCTTAGGGGACACCTATGGCTACACCTTC	CASSLGDTYGYTF
TRBV5-1	TRBJ1-4	-	-	TGCGCCAGCAGCTTGGCGTGGGGGGCAGGGGAAAAACTGTTTTTT	CASSLAWGAGEKLFF
TRBV5-1	TRBJ2-3	-	TRBD2	TGCGCCAGCTCCCGCGCAGCGGGGGACGATACGCAGTATTTT	CASSRAAGDDTQYF
TRBV12-5	TRBJ2-1	once	-	TGTGCTAGTGGTTTGGGACGTCCCTACAATGAGCAGTTCTTC	CASGLGRPYNEQFF
TRBV3-1/TRBV3-2	TRBJ2-3	-	TRBD2	TGTGCCAGCAGCTCCCGGGGGGGTTTGGCGGATACGCAGTATTTT	CASSSRGGLADTQYF
TRBV4-3	TRBJ1-2	-	-	TGCGCCAGCAGCCAAGATTCGCTCTATGGCTACACCTTC	CASSQDSLYGYTF
TRBV25-1	TRBJ2-3	-	TRBD1	TGTGCCAGCGCCCGGCCGGGACAGGGGGCCGATACGCAGTATTTT	CASARPGQGADTQYF
TRBV27	TRBJ1-1	-	-	TGTGCCAGCATTAGCCTCGGGACACCGAACACTGAAGCTTTCTTT	CASISLGTPNTEAFF
TRBV3-1/TRBV3-2	TRBJ2-7	-	-	TGTGCCAGCAGCCAAGATCCCGACGAGCAGTACTTC	CASSQDPDEQYF
TRBV2	TRBJ2-1	-	-	TGTGCCAGCATGAGGCCGGCCGGCTACAATGAGCAGTTCTTC	CASMRPAGYNEQFF
TRBV4-1	TRBJ2-7	-	-	TGCGCCAGCAGCTCGGCAGGGAGCTCCTACGAGCAGTACTTC	CASSSAGSSYEQYF
TRBV7-2	TRBJ2-2	once	-	TGTGCCAGCAGACTTATTTGGGGCAGGGGTACGAACACCGGGGAGCTGTTTTTT	CASRLIWGRGTNTGELFF
TRBV28	TRBJ1-6	-	TRBD1	TGTGCCAGCAGTTCGGGGACAGGGGGTTATTCACCCCTCCACTTT	CASSSGTGGYSPLHF
TRBV10-1	TRBJ1-2	few	-	TGCGCCAGCAGTGAGTCCATGTCTCGCTATGGCTACACCTTC	CASSESMSRYGYTF
TRBV5-5	TRBJ1-6	-	-	TGTGCCAGCGAGATTGGGGGCGCAGCCTCACCCCTCCACTTT	CASEIGGAASPLHF
TRBV7-9	TRBJ2-1	-	-	TGTGCCAGCAGCCCAAGGCATCCTGAGCAGTTCTTC	CASSPRHPEQFF
TRBV21-1	TRBJ2-1	-	-	TGTGCCAGCAGCAAAAAAAACAGGGCCAATGAGCAGTTCTTC	CASSKKNRANEQFF
TRBV2	TRBJ1-1	-	-	TGTGCCAGCAGTGAAGCGCTCAGGGGAGGGAGGACTGAAGCTTTCTTT	CASSEALRGGRTEAFF
TRBV9	TRBJ2-5	-	-	TGTGCCAGCAGCGTCGGAGCAGGGAGAGGGGAGACCCAGTACTTC	CASSVGAGRGETQYF